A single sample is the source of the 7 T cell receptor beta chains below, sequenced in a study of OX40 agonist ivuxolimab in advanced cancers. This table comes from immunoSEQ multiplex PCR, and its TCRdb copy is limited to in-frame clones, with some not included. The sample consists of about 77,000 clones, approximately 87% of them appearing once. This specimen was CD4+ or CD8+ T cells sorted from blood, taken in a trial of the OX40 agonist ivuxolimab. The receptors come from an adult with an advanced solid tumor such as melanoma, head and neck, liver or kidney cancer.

CDR3 nucleotide sequence: TGCGCCAGCAGCCAAGATAACAGGGGGCTGGCAGATACGCAGTATTTT. Amino acid sequence: CASSQDNRGLADTQYF. The chain is built from TRBV4-3 and TRBJ2-3; TRBD1 matches 9 bases. Per the germline V gene, CDR1 is LGHNA and CDR2 is YSLEER. This CDR3 is 16 amino acids long. Trimming at V came to 0 bases and at J to 4 bases, leaving 5 bases not matched to a gene.

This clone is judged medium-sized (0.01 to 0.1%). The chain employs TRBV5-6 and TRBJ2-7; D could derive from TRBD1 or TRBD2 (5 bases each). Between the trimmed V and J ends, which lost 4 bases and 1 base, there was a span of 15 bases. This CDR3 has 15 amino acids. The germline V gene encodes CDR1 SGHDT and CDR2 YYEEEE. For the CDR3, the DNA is TGTGCCAGCAGCAGGGTGGGGACGGCTTCCTACGAGCAGTACTTC. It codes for CASSRVGTASYEQYF.

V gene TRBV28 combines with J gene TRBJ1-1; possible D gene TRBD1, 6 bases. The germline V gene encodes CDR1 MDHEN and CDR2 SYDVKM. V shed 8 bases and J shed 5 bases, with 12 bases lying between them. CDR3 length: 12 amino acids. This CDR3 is CASQTGWTEAFF. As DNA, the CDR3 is TGTGCCAGCCAAACAGGGTGGACTGAAGCTTTCTTT.

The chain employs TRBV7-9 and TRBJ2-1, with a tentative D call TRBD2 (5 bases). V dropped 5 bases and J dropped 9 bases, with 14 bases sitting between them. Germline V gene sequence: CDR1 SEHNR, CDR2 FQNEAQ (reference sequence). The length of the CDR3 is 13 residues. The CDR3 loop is CASSPSGSAEQFF. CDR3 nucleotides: TGTGCCAGCAGCCCCTCGGGTAGCGCTGAGCAGTTCTTC.

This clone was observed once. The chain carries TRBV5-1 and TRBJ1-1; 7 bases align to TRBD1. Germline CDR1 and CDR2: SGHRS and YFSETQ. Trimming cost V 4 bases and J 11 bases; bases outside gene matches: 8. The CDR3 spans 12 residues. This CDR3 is CASSEATGRAFF. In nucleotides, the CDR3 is TGCGCCAGCAGCGAGGCGACAGGGAGGGCTTTCTTT. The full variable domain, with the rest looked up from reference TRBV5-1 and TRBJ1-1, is KAGVTQTPRYLIKTRGQQVTLSCSPISGHRSVSWYQQTPGQGLQFLFEYFSETQRNKGNFPGRFSGRQFSNSRSEMNVSTLELGDSALYLCASSEATGRAFFGQGTRLTVV.

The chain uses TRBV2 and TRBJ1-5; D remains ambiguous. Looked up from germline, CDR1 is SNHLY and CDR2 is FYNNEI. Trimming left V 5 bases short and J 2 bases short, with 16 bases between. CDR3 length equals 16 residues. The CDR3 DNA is TGTGCCAGCAGTTTAAACGAAGTTGTAGGCAATCAGCCCCAGCATTTT. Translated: CASSLNEVVGNQPQHF.

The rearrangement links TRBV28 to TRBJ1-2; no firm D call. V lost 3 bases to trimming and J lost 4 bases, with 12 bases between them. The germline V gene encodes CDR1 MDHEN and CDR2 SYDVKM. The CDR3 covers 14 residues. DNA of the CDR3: TGTGCCAGCAGTTTGTGGGCGACATTCTATGGCTACACCTTC. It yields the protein CASSLWATFYGYTF.